The next 19 T cell receptor beta chains were all read from a single sample in a study of cytomegalovirus exposure and HLA in healthy donors (dated by TCRdb to 2017 to 2019). The library relied on the immunoSEQ multiplex PCR assay. A mixture of 60 forward primers for TCR Vbeta segments and 13 reverse primers for TCR Jbeta segments was used in the multiplex PCR. This is the immuneACCESS table as TCRdb keeps it, with only in-frame sequences that have V and J called. A part of the clones is gone; compared with another copy, unresolved V genes explain less than half, and the rest is unexplained. The data table for this sample lists about 99,000 clones. Clones ranked in the top ten supply about 3% of the sample. The sequenced sample consisted of PBMCs. These receptors all come from a middle-aged man in good health and CMV-seronegative.

The gene calls are TRBV6-5 and TRBJ1-4, with 9 bases fitting TRBD1. V gave up 4 bases and J gave up 8 bases; unmatched junction bases: 11. This CDR3 region has 16 residues. The germline gives CDR1 MNHEY, CDR2 SVGAGI. This CDR3 reads CASSLGQGEVVEKLFF. The CDR3 nucleotides read TGTGCCAGCAGTTTGGGACAGGGAGAGGTTGTCGAAAAACTGTTTTTT.

The chain joins TRBV6-5 to TRBJ1-5; 10 bases are shared with TRBD1. The length of the CDR3 is 15 residues. The J segment lost 4 bases and the V segment lost 6 bases, leaving 6 bases of the junction unmatched. Germline CDR1 MNHEY, CDR2 SVGAGI. CDR3 in amino acids: CASSGQGGKNQPQHF. As DNA, the CDR3 is TGTGCCAGCAGCGGACAGGGGGGTAAAAATCAGCCCCAGCATTTT.

The chain is built from TRBV10-2 and TRBJ2-5; D unresolved. Germline CDR1 and CDR2: WSHSY and SAAADI. Trimming left V 3 bases short and J 5 bases short, with 10 bases between. This CDR3 has 13 amino acids. The CDR3 DNA reads as TGCGCCAGCAGTGATAGCTTTTCGGAGACCCAGTACTTC. It encodes CASSDSFSETQYF.

The V and J genes are TRBV30 and TRBJ2-1, with 9 bases matching TRBD2. Unmatched junction bases numbered 10, after V lost 0 bases and J lost 10 bases. Germline CDR1 is GTSNPN and CDR2 is SVGIG (reference sequence). CDR3 length: 15 residues. CDR3 amino acids: CAWSVRLAGSKEQFF. In DNA form, the CDR3 reads TGTGCCTGGAGTGTACGCCTAGCGGGGTCTAAGGAGCAGTTCTTC.

This chain joins TRBV19 and TRBJ1-1, with TRBD1 matching over 7 bases. Per germline, CDR1 LNHDA and CDR2 SQIVND (reference sequence). This CDR3 contains 13 residues. V gave up 0 bases and J gave up 6 bases; unmatched junction bases: 1. The CDR3 here is CASSIEDRAEAFF. Written as DNA, the CDR3 is TGTGCCAGTAGTATAGAAGACAGGGCTGAAGCTTTCTTT.

This chain uses TRBV19 with TRBJ2-2; 9 bases are shared with TRBD2. Germline values: CDR1 LNHDA, CDR2 SQIVND (reference sequence). The CDR3 contains 18 residues. The junction had 15 bases not matched to a gene; V was cut back by 5 bases and J by 5 bases. The CDR3 protein is CASSPISATSGITGELFF. The CDR3, as DNA: TGTGCCAGTAGTCCAATCTCCGCGACTAGCGGAATTACCGGGGAGCTGTTTTTT. Based on the CDR3 plus reference TRBV19 and TRBJ2-2, the full variable domain is DGGITQSPKYLFRKEGQNVTLSCEQNLNHDAMYWYRQDPGQGLRLIYYSQIVNDFQKGDIAEGYSVSREKKESFPLTVTSAQKNPTAFYLCASSPISATSGITGELFFGEGSRLTVL.

V and J are TRBV5-1 and TRBJ2-1; 8 bases map to TRBD2. The germline V gene has CDR1 SGHRS and CDR2 YFSETQ. The CDR3 extends over 15 amino acids. Unmatched junction bases numbered 13, after V lost 4 bases and J lost 10 bases. The CDR3 DNA is TGCGCCAGCAGCCCACGGACTAGCTCCCCTTGGGAGCAGTTCTTC. This translates into CASSPRTSSPWEQFF.

The chain has TRBV5-6 and TRBJ2-1, with TRBD2 matching 9 bases. The length of the CDR3 is 14 residues. With V trimmed by 3 bases and J by 4 bases, 2 bases remained unmatched. Germline V CDR1 and CDR2: SGHDT, YYEEEE. The CDR3 region is CASSSRGGYNEQFF. The CDR3 DNA is TGTGCCAGCAGCTCGCGGGGGGGTTACAATGAGCAGTTCTTC.

The gene calls are TRBV4-3 and TRBJ2-7, with 15 nucleotides matching TRBD2. This CDR3 has 16 residues. Germline values: CDR1 LGHNA, CDR2 YSLEER. V lost 4 bases and J lost 7; bases outside the gene matches: 8. In DNA form, the CDR3 reads TGCGCCAGCAGCCGACAGGACGGGACTAGCGGGGGGGAGCAGTACTTC. This sequence encodes CASSRQDGTSGGEQYF.

The chain has TRBV5-8 and TRBJ1-6; 7 bases fit TRBD1. V dropped 4 bases and J dropped 11; count of bases not matched to a gene: 9. This CDR3 has 14 residues. CDR1 and CDR2 (germline): SGHTS, YDEGEE. Here the CDR3 reads CASSRGQEGPPLHF. CDR3 DNA sequence: TGTGCCAGCAGCCGTGGACAGGAAGGGCCACCCCTCCACTTT.

This chain links TRBV11-2 with TRBJ2-5, with TRBD1 as a possible D gene (5 bases). The DNA end is more similar to TRBJ2-7, so the J call may be wrong. The germline CDR1 and CDR2 sequences are SGHAT and FQNNGV. The CDR3 contains 14 residues. The CDR3 loop reads CASSLGQGMYEQYF. CDR3 DNA sequence: TGTGCCAGCAGCTTAGGCCAGGGAATGTACGAGCAGTACTTC.

V and J are TRBV10-1 and TRBJ2-3; 8 bases align to TRBD2. CDR1 is WNHNN, CDR2 SYGVQD, per germline (reference sequence). V was clipped by 2 bases and J by 4 bases; unmatched bases: 2. The CDR3 is 14 residues long. This CDR3 reads CASSEAGGADTQYF. CDR3 DNA: TGCGCCAGCAGTGAGGCGGGAGGTGCAGATACGCAGTATTTT.

The chain recombines TRBV9 with TRBJ1-3; 7 positions agree with TRBD1. This CDR3 has 15 amino acids. J lost 5 bases, V lost 0 bases, and 5 bases had no gene match. Germline V gene lookup returns CDR1 SGDLS and CDR2 YYNGEE. Here the CDR3 reads CASSVGGDSRNTIYF. The CDR3 region has the DNA TGTGCCAGCAGCGTAGGGGGGGACAGTCGAAACACCATATATTTT.

The genes are TRBV5-1 and TRBJ1-2, with 7 positions matching TRBD1. After removal of 4 bases from V and 2 bases from J, the junction contained 8 bases not matched to a gene. The CDR3 consists of 15 residues. Germline V gene sequence: CDR1 SGHRS, CDR2 YFSETQ. Here the CDR3 DNA reads TGCGCCAGCAGCCGCAAGGAGACAGGGAACTATGGCTACACCTTC. It yields the protein CASSRKETGNYGYTF. Supplemented by reference TRBV5-1 and TRBJ1-2, the full variable domain reads KAGVTQTPRYLIKTRGQQVTLSCSPISGHRSVSWYQQTPGQGLQFLFEYFSETQRNKGNFPGRFSGRQFSNSRSEMNVSTLELGDSALYLCASSRKETGNYGYTFGSGTRLTVV.

V and J are TRBV27 and TRBJ1-5; 7 positions agree with TRBD1. V lost 0 bases to trimming and J lost 0 bases; unmatched junction nucleotides: 8. CDR3 length: 18 amino acids. Germline CDR1 is MNHEY and CDR2 is SMNVEV (reference sequence). The CDR3 region is CASSLSGQALFSNQPQHF. The CDR3 DNA sequence: TGTGCCAGCAGTTTATCTGGACAGGCCTTATTTAGCAATCAGCCCCAGCATTTT.

This sequence joins TRBV19 and TRBJ1-5; TRBD1 aligns across 8 bases. The CDR3 is made up of 14 amino acids. Germline CDR1 and CDR2: LNHDA and SQIVND (reference sequence). J was trimmed by 4 bases and V by 8 bases; bases with no gene match: 7. In DNA, the CDR3 is TGTGCCAGTGCGAAGGACAGGGCGAATCAGCCCCAGCATTTT. This codes for CASAKDRANQPQHF.

J is TRBJ2-3 and V is TRBV10-3, with 7 bases fitting TRBD2. The CDR3 totals 14 residues. The junction had 11 bases not matched to a gene; V was cut back by 8 bases and J by 6 bases. Germline V lookup: CDR1 ENHRY, CDR2 SYGVKD. This CDR3 is CAISGGRSGDTQYF. CDR3 in DNA: TGTGCCATCTCCGGCGGGAGATCGGGCGATACGCAGTATTTT.

This chain connects TRBV6-5 to TRBJ2-3; D is possibly TRBD2 (6 bases). This CDR3 region has 13 residues. CDR1 is MNHEY and CDR2 is SVGAGI in the germline V gene. Deletions cut 10 bases from V and 4 bases from J, with 15 bases between. CDR3 loop: CATAIRESDTQYF. The CDR3 DNA follows: TGTGCCACCGCCATCCGGGAGTCAGATACGCAGTATTTT.

The V gene is TRBV6-6, the J gene TRBJ1-1; D ambiguous. V was shortened by 4 bases and J by 9 bases, with 3 bases between the two germline ends. Germline V CDR1 and CDR2: MNHNY, SVGAGI (reference sequence). This CDR3 spans 9 amino acids. In nucleotides, the CDR3 is TGTGCCAGCAGTTCTCAAGCTTTCTTT. Translated, it gives CASSSQAFF.